One sample yielded the 7 T cell receptor beta chains listed below, sequenced in a study of cytomegalovirus exposure and HLA in healthy donors. Primers for the PCR totalled 60 Vbeta and 13 Jbeta. Profiled with immunoSEQ multiplex PCR; TCRdb holds only in-frame clones, not every one. The profile shows around 230,000 clones, more than 70% of them singletons. Sequencing was carried out using PBMCs. The receptors originated from a boy aged 10-17 years in good health and CMV-seronegative.

The rearrangement links TRBV5-6 to TRBJ2-7; D is undetermined. The germline V and J ends were trimmed by 0 bases and 6 bases, with 10 bases remaining between them. Germline CDR1 SGHDT, CDR2 YYEEEE. CDR3 length: 13 amino acids. The CDR3 DNA is TGTGCCAGCAGCTTGGGGCTAGTACGCGAGCAGTACTTC. Translated, it gives CASSLGLVREQYF.

Here the CDR3 DNA reads TGTGCCAGCAGCTTCCCGACTAGCCAGAGTATGGAGACCCAGTACTTC. Its protein is CASSFPTSQSMETQYF. The J gene is TRBJ2-5, the V gene TRBV5-4, with 7 bases identical to TRBD2. Germline values: CDR1 SGHNT, CDR2 YYREEE (reference sequence). The J segment lost 5 bases and the V segment lost 2 bases, leaving 12 bases of the junction unmatched. This CDR3 contains 16 residues. Combining the CDR3 with reference TRBV5-4 and TRBJ2-5 gives the whole variable domain ETGVTQSPTHLIKTRGQQVTLRCSSQSGHNTVSWYQQALGQGPQFIFQYYREEENGRGNFPPRFSGLQFPNYSSELNVNALELDDSALYLCASSFPTSQSMETQYFGPGTRLLVL.

The rearrangement uses TRBV18 and TRBJ2-7, with a weak D call TRBD2 (7 bases). The CDR3 runs to 16 residues. Germline V gene data show CDR1 as KGHSH and CDR2 as LQKENI. V lost 5 bases and J lost 2, with 19 bases in between. DNA of the CDR3: TGTGCCAGCTCATCCCGGGGGGCGACAGTCCCCTACGAGCAGTACTTC. Residues: CASSSRGATVPYEQYF.

The V gene is TRBV30, the J gene TRBJ2-7, with D perhaps TRBD2 (5 bases). The CDR3 has 12 residues. The germline V and J ends were trimmed by 3 bases and 4 bases, with 10 bases remaining between them. The V gene's germline CDR1 is GTSNPN and CDR2 SVGIG (reference sequence). The CDR3 nucleotides are TGTGCCTGGAGCTGGTCGGGGTACGAGCAGTACTTC. Its protein is CAWSWSGYEQYF.

The chain combines TRBV7-2 with TRBJ1-2, with TRBD1 identical over 8 bases. With V trimmed by 5 bases and J by 1 base, 6 bases remained unmatched. The CDR3 loop spans 15 amino acids. Germline V lookup: CDR1 SGHTA, CDR2 FQGNSA. CDR3 DNA: TGTGCCAGCAGCGCTAGACAGGGGAGTAACTATGGCTACACCTTC. Translated: CASSARQGSNYGYTF.

The V call is TRBV18, the J call TRBJ2-7; 13 bases are shared with TRBD2. The CDR3 is made up of 15 amino acids. Germline loops: CDR1 KGHSH, CDR2 LQKENI. Germline trimming cut 3 bases from V and 7 bases from J; bases unmatched to any gene: 6. DNA for the CDR3: TGTGCCAGCTCACCCCGGACTAGCGGGAGTGGTGAGCAGTACTTC. Amino acids: CASSPRTSGSGEQYF.

V is TRBV6-1 and J is TRBJ1-1, with 8 bases lining up with TRBD1. J was trimmed by 1 base and V by 4 bases; bases with no gene match: 2. The CDR3 runs to 14 residues. Per the germline V gene, CDR1 is MNHNS and CDR2 is SASEGT. The CDR3 region is CASSGGQANTEAFF. CDR3 DNA: TGTGCCAGCAGTGGGGGACAGGCGAACACTGAAGCTTTCTTT.